The T cell receptor (beta chain) described here comes from a study of blood T cell repertoires in COVID-19. Whole-study context: Researchers got acute and convalescent COVID-19 samples from the United States, Italy and Spain. Sample material is recorded as cDNA or gDNA derived from T cells, B-cell-depleted T cells, or PBMCs.

This CDR3 has 15 amino acids. Trimming removed 3 bases at V and 5 bases at J, with 17 bases between. CDR1 is LNHDA and CDR2 is SQIVND in the germline V gene (reference sequence). Clones were read by immunoSEQ multiplex PCR, and TCRdb kept only the in-frame ones, dropping some. The data hold 130,000 to 150,000 clones, with 65% to 85% observed a single time. This clone was recorded only once. The clonotype originates from a man aged 55 to 70 with active or convalescent COVID-19. The sample consisted of peripheral blood. The chain couples TRBV19 to TRBJ2-7; the D gene is possibly TRBD2 (5 bases). The CDR3 DNA follows: TGTGCCAGTAGTATTGGGAGACGGTTGGTGGACGAGCAGTACTTC. It specifies CASSIGRRLVDEQYF.